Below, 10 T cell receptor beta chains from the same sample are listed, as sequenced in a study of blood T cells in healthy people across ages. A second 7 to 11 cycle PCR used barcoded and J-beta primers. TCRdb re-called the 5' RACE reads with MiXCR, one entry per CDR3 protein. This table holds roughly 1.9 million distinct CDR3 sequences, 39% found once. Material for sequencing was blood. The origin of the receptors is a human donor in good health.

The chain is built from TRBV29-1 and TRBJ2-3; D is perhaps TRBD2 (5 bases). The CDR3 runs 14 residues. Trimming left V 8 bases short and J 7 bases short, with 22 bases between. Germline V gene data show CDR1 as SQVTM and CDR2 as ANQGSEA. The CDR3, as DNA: TGCAGCATTGCCTTCAGGCGGGTTCCGAATACGCAGTATTTT. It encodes CSIAFRRVPNTQYF.

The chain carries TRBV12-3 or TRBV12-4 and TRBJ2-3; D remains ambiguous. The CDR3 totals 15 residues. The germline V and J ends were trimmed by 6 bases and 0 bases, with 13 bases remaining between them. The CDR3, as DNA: TGTGCCAGCAGCCCCCTCTACTCTAGCACAGATACGCAGTATTTT. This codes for CASSPLYSSTDTQYF.

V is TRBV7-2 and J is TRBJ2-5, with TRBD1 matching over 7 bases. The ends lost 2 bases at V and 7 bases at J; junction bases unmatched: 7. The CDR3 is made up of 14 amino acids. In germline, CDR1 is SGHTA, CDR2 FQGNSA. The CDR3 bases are TGTGCCAGCAGCTTAACAGGGGCCCCCGGGACCCAGTACTTC. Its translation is CASSLTGAPGTQYF.

CDR3 coding DNA: TGCAGCGTTAGGACAGGACCTCTGGCAGATACGCAGTATTTT. Its protein product is CSVRTGPLADTQYF. The gene calls are TRBV29-1 and TRBJ2-3; 7 positions agree with TRBD1. V dropped 5 bases and J dropped 4; count of bases not matched to a gene: 9. This CDR3 spans 14 amino acids. CDR1 and CDR2 (germline): SQVTM, ANQGSEA.

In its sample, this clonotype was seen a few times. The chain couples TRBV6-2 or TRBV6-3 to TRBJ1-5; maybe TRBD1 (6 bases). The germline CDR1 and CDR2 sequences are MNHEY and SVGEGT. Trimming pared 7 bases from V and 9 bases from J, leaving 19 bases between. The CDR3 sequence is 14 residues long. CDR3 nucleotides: TGTGCCAGCATTGAAGGAGGGGGAAAGGCGCCCCAGCATTTT. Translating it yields CASIEGGGKAPQHF.

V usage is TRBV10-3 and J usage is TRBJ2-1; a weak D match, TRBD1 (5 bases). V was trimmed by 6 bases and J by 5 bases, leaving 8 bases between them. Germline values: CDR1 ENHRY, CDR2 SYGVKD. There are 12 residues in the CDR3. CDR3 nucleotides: TGTGCCATCAGGGGGCCTGACAATGAGCAGTTCTTC. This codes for CAIRGPDNEQFF.

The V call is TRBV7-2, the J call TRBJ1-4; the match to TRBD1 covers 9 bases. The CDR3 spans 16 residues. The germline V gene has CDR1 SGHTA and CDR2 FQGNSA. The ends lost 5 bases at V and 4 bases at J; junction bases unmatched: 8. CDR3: CASSPPGTGINEKLFF. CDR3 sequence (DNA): TGTGCCAGCAGCCCACCCGGGACAGGGATTAATGAAAAACTGTTTTTT.

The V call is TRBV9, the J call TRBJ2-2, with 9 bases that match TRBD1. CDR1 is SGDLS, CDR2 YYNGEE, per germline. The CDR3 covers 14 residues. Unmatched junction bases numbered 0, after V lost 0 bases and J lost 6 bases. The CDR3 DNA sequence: TGTGCCAGCAGCGTAGGGACAGGGGCCGGGGAGCTGTTTTTT. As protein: CASSVGTGAGELFF.

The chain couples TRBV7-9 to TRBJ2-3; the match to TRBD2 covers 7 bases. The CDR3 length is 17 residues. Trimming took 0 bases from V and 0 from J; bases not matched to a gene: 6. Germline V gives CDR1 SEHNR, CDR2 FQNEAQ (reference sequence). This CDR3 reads CASSLAIHGGSTDTQYF. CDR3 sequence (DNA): TGTGCCAGCAGCTTAGCCATCCACGGGGGGAGCACAGATACGCAGTATTTT.

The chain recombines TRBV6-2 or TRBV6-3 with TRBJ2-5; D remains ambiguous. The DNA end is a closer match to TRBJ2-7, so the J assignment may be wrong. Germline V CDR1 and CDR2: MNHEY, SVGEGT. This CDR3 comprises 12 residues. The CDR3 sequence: CASSYDINEQYF. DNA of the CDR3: TGTGCCAGCAGTTACGATATAAACGAGCAGTACTTC.